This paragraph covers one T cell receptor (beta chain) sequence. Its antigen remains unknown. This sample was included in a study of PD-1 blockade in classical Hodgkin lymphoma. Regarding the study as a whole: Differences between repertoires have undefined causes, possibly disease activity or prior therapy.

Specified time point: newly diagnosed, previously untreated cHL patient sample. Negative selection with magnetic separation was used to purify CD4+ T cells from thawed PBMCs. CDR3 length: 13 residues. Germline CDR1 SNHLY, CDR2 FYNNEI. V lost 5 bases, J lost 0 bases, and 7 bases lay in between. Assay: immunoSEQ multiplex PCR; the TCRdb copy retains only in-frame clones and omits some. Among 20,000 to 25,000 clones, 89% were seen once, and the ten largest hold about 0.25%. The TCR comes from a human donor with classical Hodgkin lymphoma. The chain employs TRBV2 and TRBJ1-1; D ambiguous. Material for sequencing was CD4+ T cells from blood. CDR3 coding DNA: TGTGCCAGCAGTTTCCCAGTGAACACTGAAGCTTTCTTT. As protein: CASSFPVNTEAFF.